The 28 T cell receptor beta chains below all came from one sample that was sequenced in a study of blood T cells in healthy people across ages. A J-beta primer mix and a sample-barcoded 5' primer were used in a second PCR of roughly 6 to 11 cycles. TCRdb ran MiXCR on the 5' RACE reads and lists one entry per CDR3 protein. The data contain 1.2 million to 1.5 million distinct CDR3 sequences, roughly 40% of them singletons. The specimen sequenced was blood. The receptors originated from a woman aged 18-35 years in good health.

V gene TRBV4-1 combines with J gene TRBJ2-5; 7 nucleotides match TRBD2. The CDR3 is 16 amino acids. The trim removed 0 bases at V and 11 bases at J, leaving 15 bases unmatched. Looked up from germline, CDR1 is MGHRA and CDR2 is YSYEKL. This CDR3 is CASSQEVSSGHNEQYF. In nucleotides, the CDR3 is TGCGCCAGCAGCCAAGAGGTGTCTAGCGGACACAATGAGCAGTACTTC.

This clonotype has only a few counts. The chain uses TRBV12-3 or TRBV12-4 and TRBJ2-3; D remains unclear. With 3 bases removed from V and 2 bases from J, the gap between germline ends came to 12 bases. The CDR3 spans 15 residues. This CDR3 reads CASSFLLEHTDTQYF. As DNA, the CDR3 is TGTGCCAGCAGTTTCTTATTAGAACACACAGATACGCAGTATTTT.

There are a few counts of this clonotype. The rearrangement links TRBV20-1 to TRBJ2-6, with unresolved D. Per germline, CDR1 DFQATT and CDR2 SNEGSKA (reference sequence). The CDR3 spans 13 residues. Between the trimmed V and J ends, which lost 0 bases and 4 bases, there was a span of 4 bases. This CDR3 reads CSARDEGANVLTF. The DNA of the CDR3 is TGCAGTGCTAGAGATGAGGGGGCCAACGTCCTGACTTTC.

DNA of the CDR3: TGTGCCAGCAGATCTTGGGACAGGGGGAACACCGGGGAGCTGTTTTTT. Its translation is CASRSWDRGNTGELFF. This sequence joins TRBV12-3 or TRBV12-4 and TRBJ2-2; 10 bases align to TRBD1. CDR3 size: 16 residues. J was trimmed by 1 base and V by 6 bases; bases with no gene match: 5.

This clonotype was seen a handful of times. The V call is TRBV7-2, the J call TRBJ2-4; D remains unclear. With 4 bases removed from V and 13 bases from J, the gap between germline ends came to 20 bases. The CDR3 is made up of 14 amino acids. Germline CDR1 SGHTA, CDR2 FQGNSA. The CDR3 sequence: CASSSQPGNNEQYF. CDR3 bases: TGTGCCAGCAGCTCCCAGCCCGGTAACAATGAGCAGTACTTC.

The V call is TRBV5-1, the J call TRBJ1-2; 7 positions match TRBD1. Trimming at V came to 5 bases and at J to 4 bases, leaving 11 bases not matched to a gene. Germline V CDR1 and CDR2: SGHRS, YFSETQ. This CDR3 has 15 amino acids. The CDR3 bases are TGCGCCAGCAGGACGCGGGACAGTCTGACCTATGGCTACACCTTC. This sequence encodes CASRTRDSLTYGYTF. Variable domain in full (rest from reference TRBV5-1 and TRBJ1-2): KAGVTQTPRYLIKTRGQQVTLSCSPISGHRSVSWYQQTPGQGLQFLFEYFSETQRNKGNFPGRFSGRQFSNSRSEMNVSTLELGDSALYLCASRTRDSLTYGYTFGSGTRLTVV.

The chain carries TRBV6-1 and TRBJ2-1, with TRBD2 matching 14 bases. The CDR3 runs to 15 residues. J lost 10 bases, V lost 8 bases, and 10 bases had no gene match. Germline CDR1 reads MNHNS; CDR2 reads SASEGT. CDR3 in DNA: TGTGCCAGCCTCGCCGGGACTAGCGGGAGTAAGGAGCAGTTCTTC. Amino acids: CASLAGTSGSKEQFF.

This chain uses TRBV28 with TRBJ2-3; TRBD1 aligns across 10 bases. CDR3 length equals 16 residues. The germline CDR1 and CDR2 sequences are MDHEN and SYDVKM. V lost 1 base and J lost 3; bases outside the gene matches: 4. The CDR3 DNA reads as TGTGCCAGCAGTTTATCCCCGGGACAGGGGACAGATACGCAGTATTTT. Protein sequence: CASSLSPGQGTDTQYF.

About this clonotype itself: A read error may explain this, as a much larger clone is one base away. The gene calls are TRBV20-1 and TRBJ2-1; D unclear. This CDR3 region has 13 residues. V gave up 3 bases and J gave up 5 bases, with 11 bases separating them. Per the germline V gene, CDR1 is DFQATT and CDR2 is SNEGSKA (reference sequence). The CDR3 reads CSARATANNEQFF. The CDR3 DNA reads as TGCAGTGCTAGGGCTACCGCAAACAATGAGCAGTTCTTC.

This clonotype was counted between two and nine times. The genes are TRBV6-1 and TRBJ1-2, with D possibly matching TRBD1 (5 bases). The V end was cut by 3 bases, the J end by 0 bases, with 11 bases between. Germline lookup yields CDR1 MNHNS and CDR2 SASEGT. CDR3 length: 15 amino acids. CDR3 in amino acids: CASSEGGRANYGYTF. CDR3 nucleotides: TGTGCCAGCAGTGAGGGGGGTCGAGCTAACTATGGCTACACCTTC.

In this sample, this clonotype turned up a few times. CDR3 in DNA: TGCGCCAGCAGTCTAGCGGGAGCACTCTCCTACAATGAGCAGTTCTTC. The encoded protein is CASSLAGALSYNEQFF. V is TRBV5-1 and J is TRBJ2-1; 10 bases line up with TRBD2. This CDR3 comprises 16 residues. V shed 5 bases and J 0 bases; nucleotides not matched to a gene: 5. Germline CDR1 reads SGHRS; CDR2 reads YFSETQ. Using reference TRBV5-1 and TRBJ2-1 for the parts outside the CDR3, the full variable domain is KAGVTQTPRYLIKTRGQQVTLSCSPISGHRSVSWYQQTPGQGLQFLFEYFSETQRNKGNFPGRFSGRQFSNSRSEMNVSTLELGDSALYLCASSLAGALSYNEQFFGPGTRLTVL.

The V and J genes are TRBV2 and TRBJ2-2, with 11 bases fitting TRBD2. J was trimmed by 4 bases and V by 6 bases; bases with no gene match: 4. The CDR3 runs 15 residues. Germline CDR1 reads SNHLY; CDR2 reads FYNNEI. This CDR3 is CASSPTSGTTGELFF. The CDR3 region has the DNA TGTGCCAGCAGCCCGACTAGCGGGACCACCGGGGAGCTGTTTTTT.

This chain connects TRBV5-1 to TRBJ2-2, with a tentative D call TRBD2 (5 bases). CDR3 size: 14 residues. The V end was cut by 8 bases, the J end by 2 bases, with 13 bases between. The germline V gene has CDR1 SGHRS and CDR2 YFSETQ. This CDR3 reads CASHQAANTGELFF. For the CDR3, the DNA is TGCGCCAGTCACCAAGCGGCCAACACCGGGGAGCTGTTTTTT.

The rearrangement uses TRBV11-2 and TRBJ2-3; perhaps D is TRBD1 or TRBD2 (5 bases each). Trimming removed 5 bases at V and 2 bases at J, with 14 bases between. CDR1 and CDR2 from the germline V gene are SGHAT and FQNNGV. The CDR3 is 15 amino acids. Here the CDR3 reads CASSRTRENTDTQYF. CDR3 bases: TGTGCCAGCAGCCGAACCAGGGAGAACACAGATACGCAGTATTTT.

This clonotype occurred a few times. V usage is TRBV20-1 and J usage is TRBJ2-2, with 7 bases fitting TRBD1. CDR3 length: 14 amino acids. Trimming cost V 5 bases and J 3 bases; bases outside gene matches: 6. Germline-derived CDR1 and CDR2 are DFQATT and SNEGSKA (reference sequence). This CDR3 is CSAAETGYTGELFF. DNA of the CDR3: TGCAGTGCTGCCGAGACAGGGTACACCGGGGAGCTGTTTTTT.

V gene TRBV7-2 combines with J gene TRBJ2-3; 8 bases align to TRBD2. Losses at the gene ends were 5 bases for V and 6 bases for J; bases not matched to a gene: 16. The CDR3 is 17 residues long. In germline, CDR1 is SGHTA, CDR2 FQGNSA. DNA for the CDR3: TGTGCCAGCAGCCCTCGCGGGGTAGCGGGAAAAGGGGATACGCAGTATTTT. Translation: CASSPRGVAGKGDTQYF. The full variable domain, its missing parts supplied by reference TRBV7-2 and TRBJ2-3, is GAGVSQSPSNKVTEKGKDVELRCDPISGHTALYWYRQSLGQGLEFLIYFQGNSAPDKSGLPSDRFSAERTGGSVSTLTIQRTQQEDSAVYLCASSPRGVAGKGDTQYFGPGTRLTVL.

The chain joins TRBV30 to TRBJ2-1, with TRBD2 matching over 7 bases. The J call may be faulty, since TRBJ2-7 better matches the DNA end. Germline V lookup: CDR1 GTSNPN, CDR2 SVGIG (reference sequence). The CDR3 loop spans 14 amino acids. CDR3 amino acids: CAWSPRDYLNEQYF. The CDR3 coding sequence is TGTGCCTGGAGCCCCCGGGACTACCTCAATGAGCAGTACTTC.

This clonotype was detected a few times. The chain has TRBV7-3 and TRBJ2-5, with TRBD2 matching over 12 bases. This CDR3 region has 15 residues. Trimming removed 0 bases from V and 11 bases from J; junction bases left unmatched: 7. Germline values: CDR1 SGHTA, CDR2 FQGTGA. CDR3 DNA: TGTGCCAGCAGCTTAACGACTAGCGGGGGCCATGAGCAGTACTTC. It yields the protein CASSLTTSGGHEQYF. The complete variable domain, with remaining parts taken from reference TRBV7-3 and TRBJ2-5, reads GAGVSQTPSNKVTEKGKYVELRCDPISGHTALYWYRQSLGQGPEFLIYFQGTGAADDSGLPNDRFFAVRPEGSVSTLKIQRTERGDSAVYLCASSLTTSGGHEQYFGPGTRLLVL.

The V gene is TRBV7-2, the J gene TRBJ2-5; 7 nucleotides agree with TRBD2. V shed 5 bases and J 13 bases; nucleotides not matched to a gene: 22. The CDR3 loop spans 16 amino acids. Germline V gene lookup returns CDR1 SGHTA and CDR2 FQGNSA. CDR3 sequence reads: CASSQMNTGLPLERYF. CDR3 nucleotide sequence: TGTGCCAGCAGCCAGATGAATACGGGACTACCTCTCGAGCGGTACTTC.

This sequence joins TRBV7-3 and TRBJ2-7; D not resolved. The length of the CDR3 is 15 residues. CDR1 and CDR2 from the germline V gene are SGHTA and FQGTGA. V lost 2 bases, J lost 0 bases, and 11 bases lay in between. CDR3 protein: CASSLASRCSYEQYF. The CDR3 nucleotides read TGTGCCAGCAGCTTAGCATCCAGATGCTCCTACGAGCAGTACTTC. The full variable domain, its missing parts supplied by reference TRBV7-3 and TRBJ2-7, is GAGVSQTPSNKVTEKGKYVELRCDPISGHTALYWYRQSLGQGPEFLIYFQGTGAADDSGLPNDRFFAVRPEGSVSTLKIQRTERGDSAVYLCASSLASRCSYEQYFGPGTRLTVT.

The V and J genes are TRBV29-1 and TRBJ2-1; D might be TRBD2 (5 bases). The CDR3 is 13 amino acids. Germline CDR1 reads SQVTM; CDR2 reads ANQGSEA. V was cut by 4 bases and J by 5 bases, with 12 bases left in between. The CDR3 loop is CSVAEALNNEQFF. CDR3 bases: TGCAGCGTTGCGGAGGCTTTAAACAATGAGCAGTTCTTC.

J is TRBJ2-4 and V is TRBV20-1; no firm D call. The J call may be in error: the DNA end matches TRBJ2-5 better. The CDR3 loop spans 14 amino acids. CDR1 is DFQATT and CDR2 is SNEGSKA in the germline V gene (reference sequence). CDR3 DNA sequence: TGCAGTGCTAGAAGGGCAGGCCGCCAAGAGACCCAGTACTTC. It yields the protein CSARRAGRQETQYF.

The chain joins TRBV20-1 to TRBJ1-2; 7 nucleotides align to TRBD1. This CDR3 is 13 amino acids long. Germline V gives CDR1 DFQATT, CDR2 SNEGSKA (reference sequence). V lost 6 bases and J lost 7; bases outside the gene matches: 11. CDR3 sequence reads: CSAQGRGWSGYTF. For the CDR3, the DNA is TGCAGTGCGCAGGGCAGGGGGTGGAGTGGCTACACCTTC.

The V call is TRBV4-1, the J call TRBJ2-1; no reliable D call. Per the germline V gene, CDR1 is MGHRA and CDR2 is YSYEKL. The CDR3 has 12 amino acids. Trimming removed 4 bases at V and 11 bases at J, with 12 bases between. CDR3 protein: CASSLDRAQQFF. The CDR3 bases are TGCGCCAGCAGCCTAGATCGGGCGCAGCAGTTCTTC.

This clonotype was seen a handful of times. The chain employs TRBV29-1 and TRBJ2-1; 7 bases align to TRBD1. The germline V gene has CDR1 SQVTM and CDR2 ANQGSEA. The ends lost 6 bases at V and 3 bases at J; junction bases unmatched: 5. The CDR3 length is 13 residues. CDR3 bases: TGCAGCGTGTCCCGGGACAGCTACAATGAGCAGTTCTTC. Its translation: CSVSRDSYNEQFF.

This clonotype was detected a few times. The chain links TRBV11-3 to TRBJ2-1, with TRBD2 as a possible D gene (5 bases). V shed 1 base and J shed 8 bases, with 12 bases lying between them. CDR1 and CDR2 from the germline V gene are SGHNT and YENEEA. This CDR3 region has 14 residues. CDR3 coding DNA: TGTGCCAGCAGCTTAGCGGTGGGAGAGGATGAGCAGTTCTTC. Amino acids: CASSLAVGEDEQFF.

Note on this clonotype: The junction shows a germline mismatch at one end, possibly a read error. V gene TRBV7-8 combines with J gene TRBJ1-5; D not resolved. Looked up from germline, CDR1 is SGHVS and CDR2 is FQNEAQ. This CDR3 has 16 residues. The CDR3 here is CANSLAGPASNQPQHF. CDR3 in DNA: TGTGCCAACAGCTTAGCCGGGCCAGCGAGCAATCAGCCCCAGCATTTT.

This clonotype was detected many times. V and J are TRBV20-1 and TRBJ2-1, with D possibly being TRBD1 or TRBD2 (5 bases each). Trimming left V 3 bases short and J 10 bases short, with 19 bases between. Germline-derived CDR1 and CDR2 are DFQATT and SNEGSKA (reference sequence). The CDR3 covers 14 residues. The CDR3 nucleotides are TGCAGTGCTAGTCCGCCTAGGCTAGCAGGGGAGCAGTTCTTC. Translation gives CSASPPRLAGEQFF.